This T cell receptor beta chain was sequenced during a study of T cell clusters in autoimmune cytopenias. The CDR3 contains 16 residues. Looked up from germline, CDR1 is MNHEY and CDR2 is SVGAGI. TRB amplification used approximately 250 ng of peripheral blood genomic DNA. TRB was amplified by touch-down multiplex PCR, primer pools A and B combined. TCRdb reanalyzed the multiplex PCR reads and collapses them to one entry per CDR3 protein, without DNA. The sample table includes about 2,300 distinct CDR3 sequences. This clonotype shows up as medium-sized by frequency. The antigen is undetermined. Study-level points and caveats: TRB repertoire shifts in secondary cytopenia and chronic lymphocytic leukemia mostly reflected lymphoma, not autoimmunity.

The V call is TRBV6-5, the J call TRBJ2-1; no DNA is available, so the TRBD1 call from TCRdb remains unchecked. This receptor was obtained from a human donor with an autoimmune cytopenia or autoimmune hepatitis (not recorded which). Sequencing was done on a sample of peripheral blood. CDR3 region: CASSPLSQRAYNEQFF.